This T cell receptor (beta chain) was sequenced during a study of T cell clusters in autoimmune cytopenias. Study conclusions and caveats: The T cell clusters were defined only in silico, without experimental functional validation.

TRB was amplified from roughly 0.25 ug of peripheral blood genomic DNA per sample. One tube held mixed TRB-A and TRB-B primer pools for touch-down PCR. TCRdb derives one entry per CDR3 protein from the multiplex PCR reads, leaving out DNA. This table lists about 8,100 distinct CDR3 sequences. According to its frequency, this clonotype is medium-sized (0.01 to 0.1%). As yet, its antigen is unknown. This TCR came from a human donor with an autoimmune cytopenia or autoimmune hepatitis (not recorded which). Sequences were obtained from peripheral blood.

CDR3 in amino acids: CATSRLRQGLPDTQYF. V usage is TRBV15 and J usage is TRBJ2-3; the TCRdb call, TRBD2, lacks DNA for checking. The CDR3 is 16 amino acids. The germline gives CDR1 LNHNV, CDR2 YYDKDF (reference sequence).